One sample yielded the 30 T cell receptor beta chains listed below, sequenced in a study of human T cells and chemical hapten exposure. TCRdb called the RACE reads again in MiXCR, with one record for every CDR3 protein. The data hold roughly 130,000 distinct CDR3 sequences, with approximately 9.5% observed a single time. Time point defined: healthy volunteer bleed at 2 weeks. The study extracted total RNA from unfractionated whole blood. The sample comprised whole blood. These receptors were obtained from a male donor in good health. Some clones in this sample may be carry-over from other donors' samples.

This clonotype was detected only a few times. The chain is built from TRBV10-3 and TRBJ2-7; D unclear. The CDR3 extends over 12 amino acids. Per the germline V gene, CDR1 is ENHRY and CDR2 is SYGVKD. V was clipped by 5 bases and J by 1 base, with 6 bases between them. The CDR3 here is CAISSSSYEQYF. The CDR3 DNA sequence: TGTGCCATCAGTTCAAGTTCCTACGAGCAGTACTTC.

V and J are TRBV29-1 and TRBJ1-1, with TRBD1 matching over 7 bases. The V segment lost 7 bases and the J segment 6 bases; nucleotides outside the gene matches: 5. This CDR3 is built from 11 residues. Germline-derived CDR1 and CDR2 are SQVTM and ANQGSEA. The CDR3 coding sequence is TGCAGCGGAGGGACAGACGCTGAAGCTTTCTTT. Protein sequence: CSGGTDAEAFF.

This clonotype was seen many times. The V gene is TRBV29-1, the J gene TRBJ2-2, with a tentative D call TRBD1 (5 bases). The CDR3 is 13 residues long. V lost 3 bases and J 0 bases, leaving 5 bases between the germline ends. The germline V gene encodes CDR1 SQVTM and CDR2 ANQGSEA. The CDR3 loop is CSVDRANTGELFF. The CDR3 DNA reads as TGCAGCGTTGACAGGGCGAACACCGGGGAGCTGTTTTTT.

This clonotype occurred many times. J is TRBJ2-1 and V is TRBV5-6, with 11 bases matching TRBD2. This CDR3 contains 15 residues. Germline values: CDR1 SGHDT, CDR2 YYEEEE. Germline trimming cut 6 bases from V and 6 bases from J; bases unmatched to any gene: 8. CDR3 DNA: TGTGCCAGCAACTTAGCGGGAGGGCCGGTCAATGAGCAGTTCTTC. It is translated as CASNLAGGPVNEQFF.

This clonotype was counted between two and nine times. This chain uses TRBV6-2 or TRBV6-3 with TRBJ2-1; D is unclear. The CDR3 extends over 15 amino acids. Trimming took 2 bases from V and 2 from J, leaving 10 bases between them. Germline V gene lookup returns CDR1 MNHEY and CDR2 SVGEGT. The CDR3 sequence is CASSYGSKPYNEQFF. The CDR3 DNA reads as TGTGCCAGCAGTTACGGGTCCAAACCCTACAATGAGCAGTTCTTC.

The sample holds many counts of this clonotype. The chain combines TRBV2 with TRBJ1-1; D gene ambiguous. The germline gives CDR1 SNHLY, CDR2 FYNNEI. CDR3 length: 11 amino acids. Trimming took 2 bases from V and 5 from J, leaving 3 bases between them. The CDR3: CASSEYTEAFF. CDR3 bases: TGTGCCAGCAGTGAATATACTGAAGCTTTCTTT.

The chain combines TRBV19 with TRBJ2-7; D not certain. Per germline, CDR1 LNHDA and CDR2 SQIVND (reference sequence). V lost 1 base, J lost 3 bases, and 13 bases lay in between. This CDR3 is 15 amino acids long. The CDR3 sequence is CASSIGRVEVYEQYF. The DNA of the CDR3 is TGTGCCAGTAGTATAGGACGGGTGGAAGTCTACGAGCAGTACTTC.

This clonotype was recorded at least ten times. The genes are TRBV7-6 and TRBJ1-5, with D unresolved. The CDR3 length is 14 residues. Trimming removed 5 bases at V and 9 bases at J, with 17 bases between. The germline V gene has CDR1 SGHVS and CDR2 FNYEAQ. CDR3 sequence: CASSPTTEKGPQHF. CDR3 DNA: TGTGCCAGCAGCCCTACTACAGAGAAGGGGCCCCAGCATTTT.

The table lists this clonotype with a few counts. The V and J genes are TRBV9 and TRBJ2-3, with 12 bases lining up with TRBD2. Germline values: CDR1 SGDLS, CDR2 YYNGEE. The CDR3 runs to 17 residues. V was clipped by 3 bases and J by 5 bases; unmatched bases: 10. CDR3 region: CASSGLGLAGGQDTQYF. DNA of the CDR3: TGTGCCAGCAGCGGCCTGGGGCTAGCGGGGGGGCAAGATACGCAGTATTTT.

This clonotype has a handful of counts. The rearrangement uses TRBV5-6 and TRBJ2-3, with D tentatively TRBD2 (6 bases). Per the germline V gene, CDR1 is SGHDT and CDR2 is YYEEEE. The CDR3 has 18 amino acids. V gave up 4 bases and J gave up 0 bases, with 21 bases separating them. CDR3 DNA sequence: TGTGCCAGCAGCCTTACGGGGCTGTGGGGGGTGAGCACAGATACGCAGTATTTT. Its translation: CASSLTGLWGVSTDTQYF.

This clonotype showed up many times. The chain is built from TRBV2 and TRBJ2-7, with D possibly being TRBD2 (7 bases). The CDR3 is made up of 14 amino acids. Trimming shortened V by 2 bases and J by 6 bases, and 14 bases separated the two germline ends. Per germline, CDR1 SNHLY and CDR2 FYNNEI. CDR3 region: CASSELGGAGEQYF. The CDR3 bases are TGTGCCAGCAGTGAATTGGGGGGGGCAGGCGAGCAGTACTTC.

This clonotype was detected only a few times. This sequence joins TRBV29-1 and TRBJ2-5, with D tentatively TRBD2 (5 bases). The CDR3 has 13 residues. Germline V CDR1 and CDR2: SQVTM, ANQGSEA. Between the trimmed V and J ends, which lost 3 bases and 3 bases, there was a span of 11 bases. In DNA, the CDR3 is TGCAGCGTTGAGGCCACGGAGGAAGAGACCCAGTACTTC. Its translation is CSVEATEEETQYF.

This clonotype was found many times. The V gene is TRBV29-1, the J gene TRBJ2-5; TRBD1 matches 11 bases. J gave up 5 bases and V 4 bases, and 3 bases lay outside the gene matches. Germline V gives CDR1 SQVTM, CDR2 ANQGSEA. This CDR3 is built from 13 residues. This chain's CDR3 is CSVAGTGGETQYF. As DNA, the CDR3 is TGCAGCGTTGCCGGGACAGGGGGGGAGACCCAGTACTTC. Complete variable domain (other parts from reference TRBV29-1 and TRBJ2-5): SAVISQKPSRDICQRGTSLTIQCQVDSQVTMMFWYRQQPGQSLTLIATANQGSEATYESGFVIDKFPISRPNLTFSTLTVSNMSPEDSSIYLCSVAGTGGETQYFGPGTRLLVL.

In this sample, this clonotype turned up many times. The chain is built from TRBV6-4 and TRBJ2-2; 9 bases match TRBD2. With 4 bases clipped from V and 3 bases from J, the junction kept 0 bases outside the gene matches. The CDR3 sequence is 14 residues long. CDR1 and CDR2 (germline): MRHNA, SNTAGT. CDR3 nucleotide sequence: TGTGCCAGCAGTGTAGCGGGAGACACCGGGGAGCTGTTTTTT. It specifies CASSVAGDTGELFF.

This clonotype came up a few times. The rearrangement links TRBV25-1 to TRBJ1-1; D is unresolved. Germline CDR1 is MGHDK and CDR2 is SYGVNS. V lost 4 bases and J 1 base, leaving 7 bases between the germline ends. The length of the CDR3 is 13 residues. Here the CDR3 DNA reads TGTGCCAGCAGTGGACACGCGAACACTGAAGCTTTCTTT. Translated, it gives CASSGHANTEAFF.

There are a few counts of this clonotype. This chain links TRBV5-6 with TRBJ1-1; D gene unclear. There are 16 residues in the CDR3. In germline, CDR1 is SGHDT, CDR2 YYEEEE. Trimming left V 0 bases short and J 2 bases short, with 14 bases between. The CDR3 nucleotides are TGTGCCAGCAGCTTGGTGTCCCTGACATTTAACACTGAAGCTTTCTTT. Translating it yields CASSLVSLTFNTEAFF.

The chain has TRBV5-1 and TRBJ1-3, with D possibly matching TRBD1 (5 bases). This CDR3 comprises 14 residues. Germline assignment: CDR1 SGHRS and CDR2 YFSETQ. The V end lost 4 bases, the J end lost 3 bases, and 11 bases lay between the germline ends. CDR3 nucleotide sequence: TGCGCCAGCAGCCTGGGGGAGATTGGAAACACCATATATTTT. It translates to CASSLGEIGNTIYF.

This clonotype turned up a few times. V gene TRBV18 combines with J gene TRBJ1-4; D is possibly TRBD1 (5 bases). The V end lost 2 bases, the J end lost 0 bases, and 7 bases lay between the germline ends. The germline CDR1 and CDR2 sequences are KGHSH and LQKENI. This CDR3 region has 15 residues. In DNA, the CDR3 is TGTGCCAGCTCACCAGGGGCCACAACTAATGAAAAACTGTTTTTT. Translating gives CASSPGATTNEKLFF.

CDR3 loop: CSARRTGGETQYF. The CDR3, as DNA: TGCAGTGCTAGGAGGACAGGGGGAGAGACCCAGTACTTC. The gene calls are TRBV20-1 and TRBJ2-5; 10 nucleotides agree with TRBD1. The V segment lost 3 bases and the J segment 4 bases; nucleotides outside the gene matches: 2. Germline V gene data show CDR1 as DFQATT and CDR2 as SNEGSKA (reference sequence). CDR3 length: 13 residues.

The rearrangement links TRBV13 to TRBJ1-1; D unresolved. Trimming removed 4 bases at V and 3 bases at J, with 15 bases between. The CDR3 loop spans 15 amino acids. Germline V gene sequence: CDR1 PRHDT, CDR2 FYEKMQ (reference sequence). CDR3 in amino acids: CASSYPGLGDTEAFF. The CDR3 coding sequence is TGTGCCAGCAGCTACCCGGGTCTCGGCGACACTGAAGCTTTCTTT.

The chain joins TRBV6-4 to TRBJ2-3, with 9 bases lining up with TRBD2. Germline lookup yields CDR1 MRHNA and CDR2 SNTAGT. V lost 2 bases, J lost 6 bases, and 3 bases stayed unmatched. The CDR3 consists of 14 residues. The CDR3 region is CASSDEREADTQYF. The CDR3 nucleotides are TGTGCCAGCAGTGACGAGCGGGAGGCTGATACGCAGTATTTT.

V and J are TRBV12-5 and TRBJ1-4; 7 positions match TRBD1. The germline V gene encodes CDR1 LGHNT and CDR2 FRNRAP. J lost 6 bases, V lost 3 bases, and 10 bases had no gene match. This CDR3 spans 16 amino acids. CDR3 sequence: CASGFILDRVDEKLFF. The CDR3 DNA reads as TGTGCTAGTGGTTTCATCTTAGACAGGGTGGATGAAAAACTGTTTTTT.

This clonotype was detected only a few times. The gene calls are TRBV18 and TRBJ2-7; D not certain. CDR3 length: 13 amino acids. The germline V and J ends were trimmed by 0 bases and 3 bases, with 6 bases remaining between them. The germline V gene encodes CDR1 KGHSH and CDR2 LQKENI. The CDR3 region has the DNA TGTGCCAGCTCACCACCGGGGAACTACGAGCAGTACTTC. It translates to CASSPPGNYEQYF.

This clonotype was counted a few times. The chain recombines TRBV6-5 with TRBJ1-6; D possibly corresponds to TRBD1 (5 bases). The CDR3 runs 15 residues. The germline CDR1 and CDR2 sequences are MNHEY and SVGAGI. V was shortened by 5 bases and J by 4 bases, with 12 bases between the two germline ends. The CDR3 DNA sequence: TGTGCCAGCAGTGGGGCGGCTGGTTATAATTCACCCCTCCACTTT. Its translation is CASSGAAGYNSPLHF.

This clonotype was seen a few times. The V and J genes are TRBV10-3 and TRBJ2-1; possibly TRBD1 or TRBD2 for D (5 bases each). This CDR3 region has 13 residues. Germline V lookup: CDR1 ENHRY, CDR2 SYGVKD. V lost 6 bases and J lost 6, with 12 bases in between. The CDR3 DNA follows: TGTGCCATCAGCGACCCGGGGCGCAATGAGCAGTTCTTC. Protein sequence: CAISDPGRNEQFF.

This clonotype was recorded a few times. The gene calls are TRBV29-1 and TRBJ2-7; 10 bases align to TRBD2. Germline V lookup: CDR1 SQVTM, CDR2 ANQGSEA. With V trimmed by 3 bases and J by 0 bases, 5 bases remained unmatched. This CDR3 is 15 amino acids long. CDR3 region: CSVEASGGSSYEQYF. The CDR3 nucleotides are TGCAGCGTTGAGGCTAGCGGGGGCAGCTCCTACGAGCAGTACTTC.

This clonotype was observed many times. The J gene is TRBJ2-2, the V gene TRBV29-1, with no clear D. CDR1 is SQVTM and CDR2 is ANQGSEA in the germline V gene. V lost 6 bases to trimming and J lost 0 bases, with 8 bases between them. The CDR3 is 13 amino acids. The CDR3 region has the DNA TGCAGCGTAGGACCATCGAACACCGGGGAGCTGTTTTTT. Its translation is CSVGPSNTGELFF.

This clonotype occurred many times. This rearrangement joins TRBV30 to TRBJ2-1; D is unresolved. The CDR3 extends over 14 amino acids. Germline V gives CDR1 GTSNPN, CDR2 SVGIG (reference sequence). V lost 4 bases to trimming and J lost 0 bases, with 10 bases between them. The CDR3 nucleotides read TGTGCCTGGATAACACCTAACTCCTACAATGAGCAGTTCTTC. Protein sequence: CAWITPNSYNEQFF.

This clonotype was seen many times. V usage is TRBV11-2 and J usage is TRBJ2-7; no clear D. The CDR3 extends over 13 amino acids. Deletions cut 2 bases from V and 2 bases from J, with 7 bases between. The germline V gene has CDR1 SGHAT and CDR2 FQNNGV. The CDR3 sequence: CASSLSVTYEQYF. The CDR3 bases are TGTGCCAGCAGCTTATCCGTAACCTACGAGCAGTACTTC.

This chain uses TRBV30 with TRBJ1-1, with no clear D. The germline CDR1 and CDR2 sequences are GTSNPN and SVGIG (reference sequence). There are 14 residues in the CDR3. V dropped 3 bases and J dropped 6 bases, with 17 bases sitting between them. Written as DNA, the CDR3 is TGTGCCTGGAGATTTACGGACGTTCGACCTGAAGCTTTCTTT. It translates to CAWRFTDVRPEAFF.